The present entry profiles one T cell receptor beta chain with its context. What it recognizes is unknown. This sample was included in a study of Ad26.COV2.S vaccination and SARS-CoV-2 variants. Study in general: Participants got Ad26.COV2.S intramuscularly, once or twice 56 days apart. Broader study findings: Following vaccination, spike-specific CD8+ and CD4+ T cell responses reportedly exhibited substantial breadth.

V was cut by 4 bases and J by 2 bases, with 12 bases left in between. This CDR3 is 15 amino acids long. Germline CDR1 reads LNHDA; CDR2 reads SQIVND (reference sequence). Assay used: immunoSEQ multiplex PCR; TCRdb lists only in-frame clones, some missing. The sample consists of about 440,000 clones, 90% of them appearing once. Treatment given: around 19 received Ad26.COV2.S at low or high dose, single or two shots; 5 received placebo; per-sample allocation not given. Vaccine and placebo recipients were sampled on day 63 after the first injection. The chain carries TRBV19 and TRBJ1-5, with D tentatively TRBD1 (5 bases). This receptor was taken from a person between 18 and 65 years old who received the Ad26.COV2.S COVID-19 vaccine or a placebo. Sequencing used peripheral blood, obtained in a trial of Ad26.COV2.S vaccine versus placebo. CDR3 DNA: TGTGCCAGTAGTACTGGGGGACGAGGCAATCAGCCCCAGCATTTT. Protein sequence: CASSTGGRGNQPQHF.